This TCR beta chain was captured in a study of blood T cell repertoires in COVID-19. Study as a whole: The origin of the acute and convalescent COVID-19 samples was the United States, Italy and Spain. Sources were T cells, B-cell-depleted T cells, or PBMCs; the material itself was cDNA or gDNA.

From germline, CDR1 is SGDLS and CDR2 YYNGEE. Trimming took 6 bases from V and 0 from J, leaving 9 bases between them. CDR3 length: 14 amino acids. Study processing details: Nucleated cell number was recorded as an estimate derived from reference gene primer amplification. Measured with immunoSEQ multiplex PCR; TCRdb has only the in-frame clones, and not every one. V, J and clone size are taken as reported in that table, and D and trimming were inferred from the DNA itself. Seen here are about 250,000 clones, almost 90% observed once, and the top ten hold approximately 1.3%. The rearrangement uses TRBV9 and TRBJ2-2; no definite D call. The sample taken for sequencing was peripheral blood. This clonotype originated in a man older than 75 with acute or convalescent COVID-19. The CDR3, as DNA: TGTGCCAGCACCCCACAACCGAACACCGGGGAGCTGTTTTTT. Translated, it gives CASTPQPNTGELFF.